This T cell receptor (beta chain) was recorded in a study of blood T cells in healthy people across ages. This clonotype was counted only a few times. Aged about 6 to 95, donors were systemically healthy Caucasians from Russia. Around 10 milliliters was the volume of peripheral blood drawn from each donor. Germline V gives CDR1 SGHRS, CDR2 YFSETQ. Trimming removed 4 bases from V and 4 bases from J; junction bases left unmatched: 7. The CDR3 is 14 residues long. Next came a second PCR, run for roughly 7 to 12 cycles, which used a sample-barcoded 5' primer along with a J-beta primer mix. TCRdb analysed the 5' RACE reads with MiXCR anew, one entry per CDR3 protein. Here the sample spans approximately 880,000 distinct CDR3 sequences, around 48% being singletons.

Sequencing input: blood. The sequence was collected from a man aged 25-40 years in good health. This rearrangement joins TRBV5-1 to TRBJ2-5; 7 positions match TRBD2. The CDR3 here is CASSPGLFRETQYF. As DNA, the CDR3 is TGCGCCAGCAGCCCGGGACTATTCCGAGAGACCCAGTACTTC.